This T cell receptor (beta chain) derives from a study of long-term antiretroviral therapy in people with HIV. For this clone: Its antigen is currently unknown.

Germline trimming cut 1 base from V and 4 bases from J; bases unmatched to any gene: 10. The CDR3 contains 19 residues. Germline V gene lookup returns CDR1 SGHAT and CDR2 FQNNGV. The study used samples holding 1-10 million cryopreserved PBMC before DNA extraction. The run of the v3.0 immunoSEQ assay was at survey level. The data were produced by immunoSEQ multiplex PCR, yet TCRdb's version contains in-frame clones alone and is incomplete. The sample has about 39,000 clones, approximately 87% seen once; the top ten hold about 4%. Overall study findings and caveats: Those clones which expanded before ART made up the dominant part of the repertoire at all time points. The range of CDR3 lengths in HIV repertoires proved narrower than that found in controls.

The rearrangement uses TRBV11-2 and TRBJ2-3, with 14 bases identical to TRBD2. The receptor comes from a woman aged 45-65 years with HIV. Sequenced here: unsorted PBMCs, sampled 1.2 years after starting antiretroviral therapy. CDR3 coding DNA: TGTGCCAGCAGCTTAGTCGGGACTAGCGGGGGCCGAAGGGCAGATACGCAGTATTTT. This sequence encodes CASSLVGTSGGRRADTQYF.